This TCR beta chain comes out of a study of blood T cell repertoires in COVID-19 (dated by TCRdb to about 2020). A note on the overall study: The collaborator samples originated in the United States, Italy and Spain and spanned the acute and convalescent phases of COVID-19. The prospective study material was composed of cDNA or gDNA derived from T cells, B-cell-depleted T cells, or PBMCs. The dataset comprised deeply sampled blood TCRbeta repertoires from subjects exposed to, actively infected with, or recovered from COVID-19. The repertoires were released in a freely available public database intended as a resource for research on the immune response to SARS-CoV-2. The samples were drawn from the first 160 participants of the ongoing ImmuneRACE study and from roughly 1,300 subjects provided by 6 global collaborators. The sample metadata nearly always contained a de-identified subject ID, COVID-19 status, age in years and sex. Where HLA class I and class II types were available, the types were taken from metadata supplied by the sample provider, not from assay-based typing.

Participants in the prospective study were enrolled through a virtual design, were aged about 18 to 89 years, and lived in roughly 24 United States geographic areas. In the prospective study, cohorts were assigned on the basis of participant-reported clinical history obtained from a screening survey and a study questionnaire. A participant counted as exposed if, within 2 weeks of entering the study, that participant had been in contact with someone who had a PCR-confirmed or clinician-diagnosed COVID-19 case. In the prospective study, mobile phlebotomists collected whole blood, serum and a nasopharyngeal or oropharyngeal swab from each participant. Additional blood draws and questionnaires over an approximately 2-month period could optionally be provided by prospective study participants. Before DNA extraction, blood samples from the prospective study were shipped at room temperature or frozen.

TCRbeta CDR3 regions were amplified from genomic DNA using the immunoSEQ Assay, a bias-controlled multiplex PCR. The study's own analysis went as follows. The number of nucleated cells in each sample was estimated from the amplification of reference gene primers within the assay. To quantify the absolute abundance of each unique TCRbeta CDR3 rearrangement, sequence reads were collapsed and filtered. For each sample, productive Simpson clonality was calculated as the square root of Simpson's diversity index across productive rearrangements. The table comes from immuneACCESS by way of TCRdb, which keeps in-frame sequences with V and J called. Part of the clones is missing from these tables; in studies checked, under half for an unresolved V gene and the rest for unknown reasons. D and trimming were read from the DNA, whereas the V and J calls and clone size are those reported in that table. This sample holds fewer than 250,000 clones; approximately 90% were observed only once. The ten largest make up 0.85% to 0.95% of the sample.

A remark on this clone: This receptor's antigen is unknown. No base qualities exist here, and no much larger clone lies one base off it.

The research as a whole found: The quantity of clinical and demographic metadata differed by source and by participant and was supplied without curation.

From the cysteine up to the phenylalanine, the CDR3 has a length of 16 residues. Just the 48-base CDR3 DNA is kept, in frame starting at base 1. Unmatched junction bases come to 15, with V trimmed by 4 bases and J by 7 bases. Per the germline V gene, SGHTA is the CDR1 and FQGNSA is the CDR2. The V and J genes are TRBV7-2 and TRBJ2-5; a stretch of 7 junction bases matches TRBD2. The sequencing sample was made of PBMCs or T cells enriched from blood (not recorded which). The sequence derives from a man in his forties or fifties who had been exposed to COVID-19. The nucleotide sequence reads TGTGCCAGCAGCTCGGGGGGTTCACTCCGTTCGGGGACCCAGTACTTC. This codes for CASSSGGSLRSGTQYF.